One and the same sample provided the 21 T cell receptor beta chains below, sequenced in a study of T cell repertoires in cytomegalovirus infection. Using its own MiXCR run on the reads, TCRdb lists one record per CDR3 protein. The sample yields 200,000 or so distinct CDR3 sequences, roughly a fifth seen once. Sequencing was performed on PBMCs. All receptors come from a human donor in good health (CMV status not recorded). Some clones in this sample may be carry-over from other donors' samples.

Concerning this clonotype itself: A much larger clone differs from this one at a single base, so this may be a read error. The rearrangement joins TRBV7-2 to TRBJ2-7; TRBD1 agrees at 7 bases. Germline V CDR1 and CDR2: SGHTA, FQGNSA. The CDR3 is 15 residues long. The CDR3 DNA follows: TGTGTCAGCAGTTCTAGACAGGGCTCCTTCTACGAGCAGTACTTC. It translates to CVSSSRQGSFYEQYF.

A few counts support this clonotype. In DNA, the CDR3 is TGTGCCAGCAGTTACGGGGCTAGCGTAGGCTACGAGCAGTACTTC. This gives the protein CASSYGASVGYEQYF. The chain employs TRBV6-6 and TRBJ2-7; tentative D call: TRBD2 (6 bases). The CDR3 extends over 15 amino acids. Germline CDR1 reads MNHNY; CDR2 reads SVGAGI (reference sequence). Trimming removed 2 bases at V and 3 bases at J, with 14 bases between.

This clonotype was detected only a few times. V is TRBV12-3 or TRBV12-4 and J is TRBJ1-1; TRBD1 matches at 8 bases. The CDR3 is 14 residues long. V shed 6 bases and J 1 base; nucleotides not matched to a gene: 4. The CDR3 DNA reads TGTGCCAGCAGGGACAGGGAAGGGAACACTGAAGCTTTCTTT. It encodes CASRDREGNTEAFF.

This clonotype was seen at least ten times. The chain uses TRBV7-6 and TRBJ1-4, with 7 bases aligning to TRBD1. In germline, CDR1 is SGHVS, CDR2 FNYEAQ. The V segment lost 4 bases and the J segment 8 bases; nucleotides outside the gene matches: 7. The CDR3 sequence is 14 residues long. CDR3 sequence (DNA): TGTGCCAGCAGCTCGACAGGGCCAAAAGAAAAACTGTTTTTT. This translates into CASSSTGPKEKLFF.

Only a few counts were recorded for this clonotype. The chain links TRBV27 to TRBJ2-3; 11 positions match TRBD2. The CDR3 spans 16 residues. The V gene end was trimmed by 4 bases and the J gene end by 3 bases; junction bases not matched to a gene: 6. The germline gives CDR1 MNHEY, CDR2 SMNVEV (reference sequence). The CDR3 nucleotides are TGTGCCAGCAGTTGGCCTAGCGGGAGGCAGACAGATACGCAGTATTTT. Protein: CASSWPSGRQTDTQYF.

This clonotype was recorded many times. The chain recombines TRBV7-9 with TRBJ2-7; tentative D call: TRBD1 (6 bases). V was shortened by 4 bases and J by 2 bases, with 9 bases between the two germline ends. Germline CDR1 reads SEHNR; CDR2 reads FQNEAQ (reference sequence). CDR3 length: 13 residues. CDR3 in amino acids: CASSSQGPYEQYF. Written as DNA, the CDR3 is TGTGCCAGCAGCTCCCAGGGGCCCTACGAGCAGTACTTC. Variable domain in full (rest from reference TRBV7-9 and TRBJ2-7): DTGVSQNPRHKITKRGQNVTFRCDPISEHNRLYWYRQTLGQGPEFLTYFQNEAQLEKSRLLSDRFSAERPKGSFSTLEIQRTEQGDSAMYLCASSSQGPYEQYFGPGTRLTVT.

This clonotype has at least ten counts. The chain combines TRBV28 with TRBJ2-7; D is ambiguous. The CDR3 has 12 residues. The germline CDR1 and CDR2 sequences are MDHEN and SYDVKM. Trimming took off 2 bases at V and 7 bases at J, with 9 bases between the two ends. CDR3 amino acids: CASSLLNREQYF. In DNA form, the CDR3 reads TGTGCCAGCAGTTTACTCAACAGAGAGCAGTACTTC. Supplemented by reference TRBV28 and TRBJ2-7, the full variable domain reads DVKVTQSSRYLVKRTGEKVFLECVQDMDHENMFWYRQDPGLGLRLIYFSYDVKMKEKGDIPEGYSVSREKKERFSLILESASTNQTSMYLCASSLLNREQYFGPGTRLTVT.

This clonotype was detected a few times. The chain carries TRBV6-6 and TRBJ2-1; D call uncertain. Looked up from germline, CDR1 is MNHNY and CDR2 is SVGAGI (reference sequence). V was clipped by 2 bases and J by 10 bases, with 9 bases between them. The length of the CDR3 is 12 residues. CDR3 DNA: TGTGCCAGCAGTTACCTACTTAGGGAGCAGTTCTTC. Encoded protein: CASSYLLREQFF.

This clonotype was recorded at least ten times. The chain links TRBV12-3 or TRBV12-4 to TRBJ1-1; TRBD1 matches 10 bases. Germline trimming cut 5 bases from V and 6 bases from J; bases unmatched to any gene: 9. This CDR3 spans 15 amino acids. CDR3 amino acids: CASSPTGGRGPEAFF. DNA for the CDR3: TGTGCCAGCAGTCCGACAGGGGGCCGCGGCCCTGAAGCTTTCTTT.

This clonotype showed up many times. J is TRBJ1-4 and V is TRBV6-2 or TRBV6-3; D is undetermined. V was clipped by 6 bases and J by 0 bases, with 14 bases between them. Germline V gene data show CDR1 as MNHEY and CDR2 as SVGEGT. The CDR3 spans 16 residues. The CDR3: CASRGGILATNEKLFF. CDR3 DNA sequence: TGTGCCAGCAGGGGAGGAATACTTGCAACTAATGAAAAACTGTTTTTT.

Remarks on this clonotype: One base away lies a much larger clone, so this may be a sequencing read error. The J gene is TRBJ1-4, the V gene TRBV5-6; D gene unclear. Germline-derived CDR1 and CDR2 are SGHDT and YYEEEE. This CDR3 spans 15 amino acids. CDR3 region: CVSSLKLTHNEKLFF. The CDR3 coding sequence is TGTGTCAGCAGCTTGAAACTTACCCACAATGAAAAACTGTTTTTT.

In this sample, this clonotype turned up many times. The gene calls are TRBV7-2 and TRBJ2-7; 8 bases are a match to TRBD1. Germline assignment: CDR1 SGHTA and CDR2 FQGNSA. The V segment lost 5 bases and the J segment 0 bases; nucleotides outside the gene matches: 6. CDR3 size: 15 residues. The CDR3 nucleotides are TGTGCCAGCAGCCCAAGGACAGGGAGCTCCTACGAGCAGTACTTC. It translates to CASSPRTGSSYEQYF. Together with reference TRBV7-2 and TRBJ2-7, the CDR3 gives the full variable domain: GAGVSQSPSNKVTEKGKDVELRCDPISGHTALYWYRQSLGQGLEFLIYFQGNSAPDKSGLPSDRFSAERTGGSVSTLTIQRTQQEDSAVYLCASSPRTGSSYEQYFGPGTRLTVT.

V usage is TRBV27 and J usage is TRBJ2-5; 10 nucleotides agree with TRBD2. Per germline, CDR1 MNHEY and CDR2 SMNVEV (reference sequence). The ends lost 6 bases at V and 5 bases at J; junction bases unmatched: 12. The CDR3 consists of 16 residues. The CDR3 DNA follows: TGTGCCAGCAGAAACCTCCAAGCGGGAGGGCTGGAGACCCAGTACTTC. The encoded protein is CASRNLQAGGLETQYF.

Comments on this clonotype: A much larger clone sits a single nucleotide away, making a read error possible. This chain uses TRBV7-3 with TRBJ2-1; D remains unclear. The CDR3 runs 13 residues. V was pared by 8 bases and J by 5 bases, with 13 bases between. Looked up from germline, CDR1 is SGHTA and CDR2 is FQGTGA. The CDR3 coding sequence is TGTGCCAGCTCTTATAGGGTTGACAATGAGCAGTTCTTC. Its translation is CASSYRVDNEQFF.

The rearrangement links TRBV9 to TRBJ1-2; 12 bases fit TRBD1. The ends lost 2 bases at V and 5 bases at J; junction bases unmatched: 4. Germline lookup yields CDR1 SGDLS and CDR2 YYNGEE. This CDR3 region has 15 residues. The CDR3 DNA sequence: TGTGCCAGCAGCGTCGGGACAGGGGGCAGTTATGGCTACACCTTC. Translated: CASSVGTGGSYGYTF.

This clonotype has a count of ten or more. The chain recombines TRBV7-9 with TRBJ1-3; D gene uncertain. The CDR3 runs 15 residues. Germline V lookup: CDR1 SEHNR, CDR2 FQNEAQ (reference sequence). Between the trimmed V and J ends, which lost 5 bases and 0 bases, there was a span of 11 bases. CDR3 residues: CASSPTHASGNTIYF. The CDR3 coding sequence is TGTGCCAGCAGCCCGACGCACGCCTCTGGAAACACCATATATTTT.

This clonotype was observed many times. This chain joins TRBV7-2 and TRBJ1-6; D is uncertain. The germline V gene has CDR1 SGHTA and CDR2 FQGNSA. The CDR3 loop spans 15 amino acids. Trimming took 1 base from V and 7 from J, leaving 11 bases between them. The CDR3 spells CASSLGPSENSPLHF. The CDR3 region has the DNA TGTGCCAGCAGCTTAGGTCCTTCCGAGAATTCACCCCTCCACTTT.

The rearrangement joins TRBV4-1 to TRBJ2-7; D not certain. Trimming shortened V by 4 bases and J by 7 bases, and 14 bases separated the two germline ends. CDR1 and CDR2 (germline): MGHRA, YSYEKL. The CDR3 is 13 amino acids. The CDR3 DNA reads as TGCGCCAGCAGCCCCGAGGTTGTCTGGGAGCAGTACTTC. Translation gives CASSPEVVWEQYF.

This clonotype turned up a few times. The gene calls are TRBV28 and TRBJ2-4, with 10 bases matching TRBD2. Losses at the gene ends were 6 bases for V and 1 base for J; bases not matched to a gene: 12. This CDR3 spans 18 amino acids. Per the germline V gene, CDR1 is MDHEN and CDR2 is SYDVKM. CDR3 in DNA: TGTGCCAGCAGGAGCGGGAGGGCCCTTTCCGCGGCCAAAAACATTCAGTACTTC. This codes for CASRSGRALSAAKNIQYF.

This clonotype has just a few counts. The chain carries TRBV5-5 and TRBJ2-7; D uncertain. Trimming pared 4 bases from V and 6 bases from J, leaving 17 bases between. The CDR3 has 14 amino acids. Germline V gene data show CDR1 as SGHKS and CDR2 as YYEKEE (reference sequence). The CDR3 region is CASSLPEPHGEQYF. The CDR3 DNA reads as TGTGCCAGCAGCCTTCCCGAGCCCCACGGCGAGCAGTACTTC.

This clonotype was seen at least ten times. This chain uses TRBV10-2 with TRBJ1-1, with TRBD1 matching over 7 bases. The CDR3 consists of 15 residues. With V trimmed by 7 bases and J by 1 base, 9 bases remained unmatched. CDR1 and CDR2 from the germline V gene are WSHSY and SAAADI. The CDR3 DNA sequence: TGCGCCAGCAAAAATGAGGGACAGCAGAACACTGAAGCTTTCTTT. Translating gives CASKNEGQQNTEAFF.